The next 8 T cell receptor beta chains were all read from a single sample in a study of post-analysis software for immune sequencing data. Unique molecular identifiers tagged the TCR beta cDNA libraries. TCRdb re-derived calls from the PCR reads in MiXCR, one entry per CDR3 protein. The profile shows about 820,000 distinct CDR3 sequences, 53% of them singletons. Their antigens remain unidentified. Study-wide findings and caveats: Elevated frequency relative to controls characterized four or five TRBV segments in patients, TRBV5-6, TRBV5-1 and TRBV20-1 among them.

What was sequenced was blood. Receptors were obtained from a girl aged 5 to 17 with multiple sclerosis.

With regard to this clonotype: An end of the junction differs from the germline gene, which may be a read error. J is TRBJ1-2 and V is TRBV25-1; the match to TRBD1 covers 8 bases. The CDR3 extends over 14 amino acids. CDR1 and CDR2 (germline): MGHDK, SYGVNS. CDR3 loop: CASREYQGADGYTF. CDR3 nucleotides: TGTGCCAGCAGGGAATACCAGGGGGCGGATGGCTACACCTTC.

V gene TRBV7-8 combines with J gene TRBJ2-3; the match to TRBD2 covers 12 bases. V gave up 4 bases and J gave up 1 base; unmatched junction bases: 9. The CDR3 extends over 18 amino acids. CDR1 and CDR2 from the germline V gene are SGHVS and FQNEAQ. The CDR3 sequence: CASSSATSGSSGTDTQYF. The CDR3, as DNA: TGTGCCAGCAGCTCGGCGACTAGCGGGAGCAGCGGCACAGATACGCAGTATTTT.

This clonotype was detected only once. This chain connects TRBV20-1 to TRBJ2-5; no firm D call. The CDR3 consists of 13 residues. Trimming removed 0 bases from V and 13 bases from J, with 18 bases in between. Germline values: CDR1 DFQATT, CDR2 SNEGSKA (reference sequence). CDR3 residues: CSAREDGSKDPYF. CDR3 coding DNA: TGCAGTGCTAGAGAAGACGGATCTAAAGACCCGTACTTC.

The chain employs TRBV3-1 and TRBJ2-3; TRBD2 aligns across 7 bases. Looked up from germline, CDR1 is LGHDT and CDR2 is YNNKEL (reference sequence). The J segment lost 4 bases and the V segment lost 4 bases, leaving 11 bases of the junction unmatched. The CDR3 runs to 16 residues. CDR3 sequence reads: CASSRKAGASADTQYF. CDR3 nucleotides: TGTGCCAGCAGCCGAAAGGCGGGAGCATCGGCAGATACGCAGTATTTT.

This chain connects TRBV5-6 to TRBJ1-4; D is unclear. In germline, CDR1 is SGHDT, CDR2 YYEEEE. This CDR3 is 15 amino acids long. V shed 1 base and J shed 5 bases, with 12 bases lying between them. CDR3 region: CASSLKYGLNEKLFF. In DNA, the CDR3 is TGTGCCAGCAGCTTGAAGTACGGCTTGAATGAAAAACTGTTTTTT.

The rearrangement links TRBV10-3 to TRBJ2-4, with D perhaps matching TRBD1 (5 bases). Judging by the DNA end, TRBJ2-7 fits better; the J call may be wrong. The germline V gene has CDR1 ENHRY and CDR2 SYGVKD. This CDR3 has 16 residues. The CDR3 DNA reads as TGTGCCATCAGTGAGTTCGGTCGGCAGGGTAGTAGCGAGCAGTACTTC. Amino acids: CAISEFGRQGSSEQYF.

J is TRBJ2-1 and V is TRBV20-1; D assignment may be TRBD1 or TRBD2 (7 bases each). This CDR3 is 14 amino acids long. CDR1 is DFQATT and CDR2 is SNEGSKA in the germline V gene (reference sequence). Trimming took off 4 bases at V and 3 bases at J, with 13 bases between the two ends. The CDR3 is CSATDREGYNEQFF. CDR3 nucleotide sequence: TGCAGTGCTACCGACAGGGAGGGCTACAATGAGCAGTTCTTC.

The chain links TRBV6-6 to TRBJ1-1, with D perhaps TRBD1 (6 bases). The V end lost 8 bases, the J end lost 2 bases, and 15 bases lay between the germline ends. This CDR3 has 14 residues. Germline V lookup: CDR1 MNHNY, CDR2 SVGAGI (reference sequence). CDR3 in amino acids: CASGHGTPNTEAFF. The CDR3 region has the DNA TGTGCCAGCGGGCATGGGACACCTAACACTGAAGCTTTCTTT.